The 11 T cell receptor beta chains reported below all come from one sample, sequenced in a study of beta chain features in type 1 diabetes. Expressed TCRB transcripts were sequenced because the isolated RNA had all been reverse transcribed beforehand. Produced via immunoSEQ multiplex PCR; TCRdb's table is partial and in-frame only. The data show about 360,000 clones, roughly 12% seen once. The material sequenced was naive CD4+ T cells from blood. The receptors originated from a man between 18 and 35 years old in good health.

This clone was found a few times. The chain links TRBV5-4 to TRBJ2-5; the match to TRBD1 covers 7 bases. The CDR3 contains 14 residues. The V and J ends lost 4 bases and 2 bases, in that order; junction bases with no gene match: 5. The germline V gene encodes CDR1 SGHNT and CDR2 YYREEE (reference sequence). CDR3 loop: CASSLGQKQETQYF. The CDR3, as DNA: TGTGCCAGCAGCCTGGGACAGAAGCAAGAGACCCAGTACTTC.

V gene TRBV11-2 combines with J gene TRBJ2-1; TRBD2 matches 8 bases. The CDR3 covers 16 residues. Trimming took 6 bases from V and 2 from J; bases not matched to a gene: 9. Germline V lookup: CDR1 SGHAT, CDR2 FQNNGV. CDR3 sequence (DNA): TGTGCCAGCAGACGAGATAGGACTAGCACCTACAATGAGCAGTTCTTC. It specifies CASRRDRTSTYNEQFF.

This clone was seen more than once but under ten times. The chain employs TRBV28 and TRBJ2-1; 8 bases line up with TRBD1. With V trimmed by 6 bases and J by 6 bases, 10 bases remained unmatched. The V gene's germline CDR1 is MDHEN and CDR2 SYDVKM. The CDR3 sequence is 15 residues long. CDR3 coding DNA: TGTGCCAGCAGCCCCGACGGACAGGGCAGCAATGAGCAGTTCTTC. Protein: CASSPDGQGSNEQFF.

The rearrangement links TRBV7-6 to TRBJ2-1, with D perhaps matching TRBD1 (6 bases). Germline V gene data show CDR1 as SGHVS and CDR2 as FNYEAQ. The CDR3 loop spans 15 amino acids. V lost 3 bases and J lost 1, with 10 bases in between. The CDR3 protein is CASSFGRGSYNEQFF. The CDR3 nucleotides are TGTGCCAGCAGCTTCGGCAGGGGTTCCTACAATGAGCAGTTCTTC.

The chain uses TRBV2 and TRBJ2-7; 8 bases are shared with TRBD1. The CDR3 loop spans 15 amino acids. The junction had 11 bases not matched to a gene; V was cut back by 7 bases and J by 3 bases. Germline V gene sequence: CDR1 SNHLY, CDR2 FYNNEI. The CDR3 DNA follows: TGTGCCAGCACAGAACGGACAGGGCAACACTACGAGCAGTACTTC. Translated: CASTERTGQHYEQYF.

J is TRBJ2-7 and V is TRBV9, with TRBD2 identical over 14 bases. Germline V lookup: CDR1 SGDLS, CDR2 YYNGEE. J gave up 9 bases and V 0 bases, and 5 bases lay outside the gene matches. This CDR3 spans 15 amino acids. CDR3 coding DNA: TGTGCCAGCAGCGTAGGGACTAGCGGGAGGAGTGTGCAGTACTTC. Protein sequence: CASSVGTSGRSVQYF.

This clone came up a few times. Compared with germline, one end of the junction differs, possibly owing to a read error. The rearrangement uses TRBV15 and TRBJ2-2; 8 nucleotides align to TRBD1. This CDR3 region has 15 residues. Germline CDR1 is LNHNV and CDR2 is YYDKDF (reference sequence). The CDR3 here is CATRRDRGSTGELFF. The CDR3 bases are TGTGCCACCAGGAGAGACAGGGGATCGACCGGGGAGCTGTTTTTT.

This clone was counted only a few times. V usage is TRBV30 and J usage is TRBJ2-1; TRBD1 is a possible D gene (6 bases). V was shortened by 1 base and J by 9 bases, with 7 bases between the two germline ends. Germline-derived CDR1 and CDR2 are GTSNPN and SVGIG (reference sequence). This CDR3 has 11 residues. CDR3 sequence (DNA): TGTGCCTGGAGTGGACAGGTTGAGCAGTTCTTC. Encoded protein: CAWSGQVEQFF.

This clone has only one observation. The gene calls are TRBV5-8 and TRBJ2-1; TRBD1 matches 7 bases. This CDR3 is built from 15 residues. Germline CDR1 is SGHTS and CDR2 is YDEGEE. With 4 bases clipped from V and 4 bases from J, the junction kept 8 bases outside the gene matches. The DNA for the CDR3 is TGTGCCAGCAGCAGGGGACAGAAACTGTACAATGAGCAGTTCTTC. This codes for CASSRGQKLYNEQFF. Full variable domain (rest looked up from reference TRBV5-8 and TRBJ2-1): EAGVTQSPTHLIKTRGQQATLRCSPISGHTSVYWYQQALGLGLQFLLWYDEGEERNRGNFPPRFSGRQFPNYSSELNVNALELEDSALYLCASSRGQKLYNEQFFGPGTRLTVL.

Only a few counts were recorded for this clone. V gene TRBV18 combines with J gene TRBJ2-5; D not certain. With the DNA end fitting TRBJ2-7 better, the J assignment may be wrong. Germline values: CDR1 KGHSH, CDR2 LQKENI. This CDR3 is 12 amino acids long. For the CDR3, the DNA is TGTGCCAGCTCACCCCGCCAGGCCGAGCAGTACTTC. Translation: CASSPRQAEQYF.

The chain carries TRBV7-2 and TRBJ2-1, with 12 bases lining up with TRBD2. The CDR3 sequence is 17 residues long. The trim removed 6 bases at V and 2 bases at J, leaving 8 bases unmatched. Germline loops: CDR1 SGHTA, CDR2 FQGNSA. The CDR3 sequence: CASSRLAGEHAYNEQFF. The DNA of the CDR3 is TGTGCCAGCAGTCGACTAGCGGGGGAGCACGCCTACAATGAGCAGTTCTTC. The full variable domain, with the rest looked up from reference TRBV7-2 and TRBJ2-1, is GAGVSQSPSNKVTEKGKDVELRCDPISGHTALYWYRQSLGQGLEFLIYFQGNSAPDKSGLPSDRFSAERTGGSVSTLTIQRTQQEDSAVYLCASSRLAGEHAYNEQFFGPGTRLTVL.